Listed below are T cell receptor beta chains from one sample, sequenced in a study of beta chain features in type 1 diabetes. TCRdb's copy holds only in-frame clones and misses some; the assay was immunoSEQ multiplex PCR. The table has about 220,000 clones, 11% seen once; the top ten hold 1% to 1.5%. The specimen was central memory CD4+ T cells from blood. These receptors were collected from a man aged 18 to 30 in good health. CDR3s include the opening cysteine and the closing phenylalanine or tryptophan. A D gene is named only where the DNA matches it firmly. Clone size is given for some rows only: seen once, a few or many times, or a class if the clone is expanded.

V gene,J gene,clone size,D gene,CDR3 protein,CDR3 DNA
TRBV30,TRBJ2-7,.,TRBD2,CAWTYGEGEQYF,TGTGCCTGGACCTACGGGGAGGGAGAGCAGTACTTC
TRBV6-5,TRBJ2-3,.,TRBD2,CASSDTLGGDTQYF,TGTGCCAGCAGCGACACGCTGGGAGGGGATACGCAGTATTTT
TRBV18,TRBJ2-5,few,.,CASSPEAETQYF,TGTGCCAGCTCCCCAGAAGCGGAGACCCAGTACTTC
TRBV7-9,TRBJ2-3,many,.,CASSLSGTDTQYF,TGTGCCAGCAGCCTTAGCGGCACAGATACGCAGTATTTT
TRBV5-8,TRBJ2-3,few,.,CASSLGDQMNTDTQYF,TGTGCCAGCAGCTTGGGGGACCAGATGAACACAGATACGCAGTATTTT
TRBV7-8,TRBJ1-2,few,.,CASSLGPFGYTF,TGTGCCAGCAGCTTAGGGCCCTTCGGCTACACCTTC
TRBV7-9,TRBJ2-2,few,.,CASSLVGRNTGELFF,TGTGCCAGCAGCTTAGTGGGACGGAACACCGGGGAGCTGTTTTTT
TRBV18,TRBJ2-2,.,.,CASAENTGELFF,TGTGCCAGCGCGGAAAACACCGGGGAGCTGTTTTTT
TRBV6-5,TRBJ2-7,.,.,CASSRRFGSYEQYF,TGTGCCAGCAGCCGCAGGTTTGGCTCCTACGAGCAGTACTTC
TRBV29-1,TRBJ2-5,many,TRBD2,CSGTSGIGGFEETQYF,TGCAGCGGGACTAGCGGGATAGGGGGTTTCGAAGAGACCCAGTACTTC
TRBV18,TRBJ2-7,.,.,CASSPKGVAEQYF,TGTGCCAGCTCACCAAAGGGAGTAGCCGAGCAGTACTTC
TRBV9,TRBJ2-1,.,TRBD2,CARSAGGSGNYNEQFF,TGTGCCCGCAGCGCCGGGGGTAGCGGGAACTACAATGAGCAGTTCTTC
TRBV7-9,TRBJ2-1,.,TRBD1,CASSVGQGRTYNEQFF,TGTGCCAGCAGCGTAGGACAGGGCCGAACCTACAATGAGCAGTTCTTC
TRBV5-4,TRBJ2-5,.,.,CASSLVRGEETQYF,TGTGCCAGCAGCTTGGTGAGGGGAGAGGAGACCCAGTACTTC
TRBV7-2,TRBJ2-7,.,.,CASSWGGVVEQYF,TGTGCCAGCAGCTGGGGCGGGGTGGTGGAGCAGTACTTC
TRBV11-2,TRBJ1-1,few,TRBD1,CASSLTGVTEAFF,TGTGCCAGCAGCCTGACAGGGGTGACTGAAGCTTTCTTT
TRBV7-6,TRBJ2-5,.,TRBD2,CASSVTSGRVVETQYF,TGTGCCAGCAGCGTGACTAGCGGGAGGGTAGTAGAGACCCAGTACTTC
TRBV30,TRBJ2-5,.,TRBD2,CAWIPPSGQETQYF,TGTGCCTGGATCCCCCCTAGCGGACAAGAGACCCAGTACTTC
TRBV5-1,TRBJ2-2,.,.,CATRGLSVTGELFF,TGCGCCACCCGGGGCTTGAGTGTCACCGGGGAGCTGTTTTTT
TRBV30,TRBJ2-5,.,.,CAWSVFYGRGETQYF,TGTGCCTGGAGTGTATTTTACGGGCGGGGAGAGACCCAGTACTTC
TRBV29-1,TRBJ2-2,.,TRBD1,CSVDTGATGELFF,TGCAGCGTGGATACAGGGGCGACCGGGGAGCTGTTTTTT
TRBV5-1,TRBJ2-1,.,.,CASSFDPYSYNEQFF,TGCGCCAGCAGCTTTGACCCTTACTCCTACAATGAGCAGTTCTTC
TRBV30,TRBJ2-7,.,.,CAWRNSGVFGTPFF,TGTGCCTGGAGGAATTCCGGGGTGTTTGGGACACCTTTCTTC
TRBV14,TRBJ2-2,.,TRBD2,CASSQSGRASAGELFF,TGTGCCAGCAGCCAATCCGGGAGGGCCTCGGCCGGGGAGCTGTTTTTT
TRBV20-1,TRBJ2-3,many,.,CSAEIQDTQYF,TGCAGTGCTGAGATACAAGATACGCAGTATTTT
TRBV27,TRBJ2-5,many,TRBD2,CASSFGLAGGRETQYF,TGTGCCAGCAGTTTTGGACTAGCGGGAGGGAGAGAGACCCAGTACTTC
TRBV4-1,TRBJ1-2,.,.,CASSQDSDQRRYTF,TGCGCCAGCAGCCAAGATTCCGACCAAAGGCGCTACACCTTC
TRBV5-1,TRBJ2-3,many,.,CASSLQDRWDTQYF,TGCGCCAGCAGCTTGCAGGACAGATGGGATACGCAGTATTTT
TRBV4-1,TRBJ1-1,few,.,CASSETNTGYTEAFF,TGCGCCAGCAGCGAAACGAACACAGGGTACACTGAAGCTTTCTTT
TRBV5-4,TRBJ2-6,.,.,CASRPAASSGANVLTF,TGTGCCAGCAGGCCCGCCGCGTCCTCCGGGGCCAACGTCCTGACTTTC
TRBV9,TRBJ2-7,few,TRBD1,CASSVAWGQGDEQYF,TGTGCCAGCAGCGTTGCCTGGGGACAGGGGGACGAGCAGTACTTC
TRBV15,TRBJ2-7,few,TRBD1,CATSRVMGDRVYEQYF,TGTGCCACCAGCAGAGTTATGGGAGACAGGGTCTACGAGCAGTACTTC
TRBV5-4,TRBJ2-1,.,TRBD1,CASSWPGQGVNEQFF,TGTGCCAGCAGCTGGCCGGGACAGGGGGTTAATGAGCAGTTCTTC
TRBV2,TRBJ2-5,.,.,CASSDGWGRETQYF,TGTGCCAGCAGTGATGGTTGGGGTAGGGAGACCCAGTACTTC
TRBV6-6,TRBJ2-3,.,.,CAIQAQPSTDTQYF,TGTGCCATCCAGGCACAGCCGAGCACAGATACGCAGTATTTT
TRBV14,TRBJ2-3,.,TRBD2,CASSRRTRTDTQYF,TGTGCCAGCAGCCGCCGGACTAGAACAGATACGCAGTATTTT
TRBV7-6,TRBJ2-5,few,TRBD2,CASSPPGGGGETQYF,TGTGCCAGCAGCCCCCCGGGGGGGGGCGGGGAGACCCAGTACTTC
TRBV5-4,TRBJ2-6,few,TRBD1,CASRQGTGANVLTF,TGTGCCAGCAGACAGGGGACTGGGGCCAACGTCCTGACTTTC
TRBV7-3,TRBJ2-1,.,.,CASSLDSRVDEQFF,TGTGCCAGCAGCTTGGATAGCCGGGTCGATGAGCAGTTCTTC
TRBV29-1,TRBJ1-3,few,.,CSVDMVSSGNTIYF,TGCAGCGTTGATATGGTTTCCTCTGGAAACACCATATATTTT
TRBV30,TRBJ2-4,few,.,CAWSDGGAKNIQYF,TGTGCCTGGAGTGATGGAGGTGCCAAAAACATTCAGTACTTC
TRBV29-1,TRBJ2-7,.,TRBD1,CSVDGTGGGQYF,TGCAGCGTTGATGGGACAGGGGGCGGTCAGTACTTC
TRBV10-3,TRBJ2-3,many,TRBD2,CASGLAGADTQYF,TGTGCCAGCGGACTAGCGGGAGCGGATACGCAGTATTTT
TRBV18,TRBJ2-2,.,.,CASSPRRGDTGELFF,TGTGCCAGCTCACCTCGCAGAGGGGACACCGGGGAGCTGTTTTTT
TRBV6-5,TRBJ2-7,many,.,CASSYRGGFEQYF,TGTGCCAGCAGTTACCGTGGAGGGTTCGAGCAGTACTTC
TRBV30,TRBJ1-1,.,.,CAWSVVVRVNTEAFF,TGTGCCTGGAGTGTAGTGGTGAGGGTGAACACTGAAGCTTTCTTT
TRBV4-2,TRBJ1-1,.,.,CASSQVLGNTEAFF,TGTGCCAGCAGCCAAGTCCTAGGTAACACTGAAGCTTTCTTT
TRBV19,TRBJ2-1,.,TRBD1,CASSIGQDNEQFF,TGTGCCAGTAGTATCGGACAGGACAATGAGCAGTTCTTC